The T cell receptor beta chain under discussion was sequenced for a study of early T cells in non-severe SARS-CoV-2 infection. Across the whole study: Chains were not paired, and sequencing was done on bulk RNA from unsorted whole blood. Study-level points and caveats: VDJdb matches were skewed toward anti-spike CD8 T cell responses.

The CDR3 has 17 amino acids. V shed 1 base and J shed 0 bases, with 13 bases lying between them. Germline V gene lookup returns CDR1 SGHTA and CDR2 FQGNSA. Researchers attached unique molecular identifiers to individual cDNA molecules. TCRdb re-called the 5' RACE reads through MiXCR, storing one row per CDR3 protein. The sample yields 74,000 or so distinct CDR3 sequences, 11% seen once. This clonotype was seen only a few times. Its antigen is still unknown. The specimen sequenced was whole blood. The clonotype comes from an adult who was a healthcare worker with PCR-confirmed SARS-CoV-2 infection or an uninfected control (not recorded which). The V and J genes are TRBV7-2 and TRBJ2-1; TRBD2 is a possible D gene (5 bases). CDR3 protein: CASSLVGRGSSYNEQFF. CDR3 nucleotide sequence: TGTGCCAGCAGCTTAGTAGGACGGGGAAGCTCCTACAATGAGCAGTTCTTC.